Presented here are 15 T cell receptor beta chains from one specimen sequenced in a study of cytomegalovirus exposure and HLA in healthy donors. PCR used 60 Vbeta primers and 13 Jbeta primers. Data came from immunoSEQ multiplex PCR; TCRdb stores just in-frame clones and leaves some out. The table includes about 130,000 clones, around 69% detected once. The specimen was PBMCs. The receptor set was obtained from a human donor in good health.

The chain employs TRBV7-8 and TRBJ2-7, with TRBD2 identical over 8 bases. The CDR3 covers 14 residues. Germline V CDR1 and CDR2: SGHVS, FQNEAQ. J was trimmed by 9 bases and V by 5 bases; bases with no gene match: 12. The CDR3 DNA reads as TGTGCCAGCAGCCCCAATCTCGGGAGGGGCGGGCAGTACTTC. This codes for CASSPNLGRGGQYF.

Only a few counts were recorded for this clone. The rearrangement joins TRBV5-1 to TRBJ1-4, with D perhaps matching TRBD1 (6 bases). The CDR3 is 15 amino acids. V lost 5 bases to trimming and J lost 6 bases, with 17 bases between them. Germline V lookup: CDR1 SGHRS, CDR2 YFSETQ. In DNA form, the CDR3 reads TGCGCCAGCAGTATCGGGGGGGCGGCGGATGAAAAACTGTTTTTT. Translating gives CASSIGGAADEKLFF.

This chain connects TRBV5-4 to TRBJ2-1, with 10 bases matching TRBD2. The germline CDR1 and CDR2 sequences are SGHNT and YYREEE (reference sequence). The CDR3 runs to 14 residues. V lost 3 bases and J lost 10; bases outside the gene matches: 7. CDR3 in DNA: TGTGCCAGCAGCTCTCTAGCGGGAGTTCGAGAGCAGTTCTTC. Its translation: CASSSLAGVREQFF.

This clone was picked up one time. The genes are TRBV30 and TRBJ1-5; D unclear. The CDR3 extends over 15 amino acids. Trimming took 2 bases from V and 4 from J, leaving 15 bases between them. Germline CDR1 reads GTSNPN; CDR2 reads SVGIG (reference sequence). The CDR3 DNA is TGTGCCTGGAGTTTGAAATTGAGCCCTAATCAGCCCCAGCATTTT. Amino acid sequence: CAWSLKLSPNQPQHF. The full variable domain, its missing parts supplied by reference TRBV30 and TRBJ1-5, is SQTIHQWPATLVQPVGSPLSLECTVEGTSNPNLYWYRQAAGRGLQLLFYSVGIGQISSEVPQNLSASRPQDRQFILSSKKLLLSDSGFYLCAWSLKLSPNQPQHFGDGTRLSIL.

The rearrangement uses TRBV4-3 and TRBJ2-7, with D unclear. Germline CDR1 reads LGHNA; CDR2 reads YSLEER. The length of the CDR3 is 14 residues. V lost 0 bases to trimming and J lost 0 bases, with 6 bases between them. The CDR3 loop is CASSQDRYSYEQYF. The CDR3 coding sequence is TGCGCCAGCAGCCAAGATCGGTACTCCTACGAGCAGTACTTC.

The chain has TRBV11-3 and TRBJ1-1; D is unresolved. Germline V CDR1 and CDR2: SGHNT, YENEEA. Trimming took 5 bases from V and 4 from J, leaving 17 bases between them. The CDR3 is 15 amino acids. CDR3 region: CASSPRQSPSTEAFF. In DNA form, the CDR3 reads TGTGCCAGCAGCCCCAGGCAGTCTCCCTCCACTGAAGCTTTCTTT.

This chain joins TRBV9 and TRBJ2-5; D is perhaps TRBD2 (6 bases). Judging by the DNA end, TRBJ2-7 fits better; the J call may be wrong. This CDR3 has 14 amino acids. The germline CDR1 and CDR2 sequences are SGDLS and YYNGEE. The CDR3 sequence is CASSPGTLGYEQYF. The CDR3 bases are TGTGCCAGCAGCCCCGGGACTCTGGGGTACGAGCAGTACTTC.

This chain links TRBV5-4 with TRBJ1-6; D unresolved. The CDR3 contains 16 residues. V gave up 5 bases and J gave up 3 bases, with 15 bases separating them. CDR1 and CDR2 from the germline V gene are SGHNT and YYREEE (reference sequence). CDR3 DNA sequence: TGTGCCAGCAGTTTAGCTGGGTTGGTCTATAATTCACCCCTCCACTTT. Protein sequence: CASSLAGLVYNSPLHF.

The rearrangement joins TRBV27 to TRBJ2-5; D possibly corresponds to TRBD2 (5 bases). Germline V lookup: CDR1 MNHEY, CDR2 SMNVEV (reference sequence). The ends were cut back, 4 bases at V and 1 base at J, with 16 bases in the middle. The CDR3 runs to 16 residues. This chain's CDR3 is CASSSHSGVLQETQYF. The CDR3 nucleotides read TGTGCCAGCAGTTCTCACTCCGGGGTCCTCCAAGAGACCCAGTACTTC.

The rearrangement uses TRBV9 and TRBJ2-1; 9 bases are a match to TRBD2. J lost 7 bases, V lost 6 bases, and 8 bases had no gene match. Germline V CDR1 and CDR2: SGDLS, YYNGEE. The CDR3 is 14 residues long. The chain's CDR3 is CASTDLAGANEQFF. The DNA for the CDR3 is TGTGCCAGCACCGATTTAGCGGGGGCAAATGAGCAGTTCTTC.

This clone occurred once. The V gene is TRBV7-2, the J gene TRBJ1-2, with D perhaps matching TRBD1 (6 bases). This CDR3 spans 14 amino acids. Germline CDR1 SGHTA, CDR2 FQGNSA. V gave up 1 base and J gave up 7 bases, with 13 bases separating them. CDR3 nucleotides: TGTGCCAGCAGCTTAGTAGGGGGTGGGGGTGGCTACACCTTC. Amino acid sequence: CASSLVGGGGGYTF.

The chain couples TRBV6-5 to TRBJ1-3, with D uncertain. Between the trimmed V and J ends, which lost 0 bases and 0 bases, there was a span of 9 bases. CDR1 MNHEY and CDR2 SVGAGI come from the germline V gene. The CDR3 runs 16 residues. CDR3 DNA: TGTGCCAGCAGTTACTCGAGGCCGAGCTCTGGAAACACCATATATTTT. Amino acids: CASSYSRPSSGNTIYF.

The gene calls are TRBV7-9 and TRBJ2-1; D might be TRBD1 (6 bases). With 2 bases removed from V and 5 bases from J, the gap between germline ends came to 7 bases. CDR1 and CDR2 from the germline V gene are SEHNR and FQNEAQ (reference sequence). The CDR3 contains 13 residues. The CDR3 region is CASSLSGDNEQFF. The DNA for the CDR3 is TGTGCCAGCAGCTTATCAGGGGACAATGAGCAGTTCTTC.

This clone was detected a few times. The chain has TRBV7-9 and TRBJ1-1, with a weak D call TRBD1 (6 bases). Germline CDR1 is SEHNR and CDR2 is FQNEAQ (reference sequence). This CDR3 comprises 15 residues. V dropped 0 bases and J dropped 1 base, with 9 bases sitting between them. This chain's CDR3 is CASSLAGAPNTEAFF. The CDR3 region has the DNA TGTGCCAGCAGCTTAGCGGGGGCACCGAACACTGAAGCTTTCTTT.

The chain is built from TRBV6-1 and TRBJ1-4, with 9 bases matching TRBD1. There are 17 residues in the CDR3. Looked up from germline, CDR1 is MNHNS and CDR2 is SASEGT. V gave up 0 bases and J gave up 9 bases; unmatched junction bases: 11. The CDR3 loop reads CASSEAQGAKGTKKLFF. In nucleotides, the CDR3 is TGTGCCAGCAGTGAAGCACAGGGGGCGAAGGGGACTAAAAAACTGTTTTTT.